This T cell receptor (beta chain) was identified in a study of T cell responses to AZD1222 COVID-19 vaccine. Method: immunoSEQ multiplex PCR; TCRdb's copy keeps in-frame clones and lacks some. Of around 100,000 clones in the sample, approximately 83% were seen once. Whole-study results and caveats: Repertoire sampling was restricted to post-peak T cell response timepoints. The sample set comprised mostly white British donors with more females, and clonal diversity was possibly underestimated.

The CDR3 has 14 amino acids. The V gene end was trimmed by 6 bases and the J gene end by 2 bases; junction bases not matched to a gene: 6. Looked up from germline, CDR1 is LNHDA and CDR2 is SQIVND (reference sequence). For this clone: Its antigen is currently unknown.

The material sequenced was peripheral blood, taken on day 0 of AZD1222 vaccination. The receptor was isolated from an adult in good health. V gene TRBV19 combines with J gene TRBJ1-2; 7 bases are a match to TRBD1. Here the CDR3 DNA reads TGTGCCAGTAGCCCGGACAGGCGCAACTATGGCTACACCTTC. Encoded protein: CASSPDRRNYGYTF.